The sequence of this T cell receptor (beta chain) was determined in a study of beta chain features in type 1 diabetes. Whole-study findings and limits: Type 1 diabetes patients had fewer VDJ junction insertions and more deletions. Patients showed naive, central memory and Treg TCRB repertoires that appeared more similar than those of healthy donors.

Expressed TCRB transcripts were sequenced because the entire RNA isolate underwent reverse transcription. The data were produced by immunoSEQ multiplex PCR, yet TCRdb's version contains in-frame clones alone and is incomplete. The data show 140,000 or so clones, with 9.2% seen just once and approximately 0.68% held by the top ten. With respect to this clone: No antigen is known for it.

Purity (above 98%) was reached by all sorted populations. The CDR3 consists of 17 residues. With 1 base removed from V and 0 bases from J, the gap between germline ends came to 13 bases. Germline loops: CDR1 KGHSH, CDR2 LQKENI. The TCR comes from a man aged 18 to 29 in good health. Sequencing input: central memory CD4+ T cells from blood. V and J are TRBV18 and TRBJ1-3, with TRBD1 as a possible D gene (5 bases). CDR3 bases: TGTGCCAGCTCACCACAGACAGCTAAACCCTCTGGAAACACCATATATTTT. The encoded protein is CASSPQTAKPSGNTIYF.